Listed here are 11 T cell receptor beta chains from one sample, sequenced in a study of blood T cell repertoires in COVID-19 (dated by TCRdb to between 2020 and 2021). The method behind the library was the immunoSEQ multiplex PCR assay. The source is immuneACCESS, and TCRdb retained only in-frame sequences with V and J called. Part of the clones is not carried over; for the studies checked, unresolved V genes explain less than half of this, and the remainder is unexplained. This sample has 150,000 to 200,000 clones in its table, and approximately 90% of those were observed once. The ten largest make up roughly 2% of the sample. Input material: peripheral blood. The receptors derive from a man younger than 35 who had recovered from COVID-19.

This clone has a single count. The V gene is TRBV24-1, the J gene TRBJ2-1; 15 nucleotides align to TRBD2. V shed 5 bases, J shed 3 bases, and the junction held 1 base outside the gene matches. The CDR3 loop spans 16 amino acids. Germline V CDR1 and CDR2: KGHDR, SFDVKD. The CDR3 protein is CATSGTSGRDYNEQFF. The CDR3 nucleotides are TGTGCCACCAGTGGGACTAGCGGGAGGGACTACAATGAGCAGTTCTTC.

V usage is TRBV9 and J usage is TRBJ2-1; 8 bases line up with TRBD1. CDR1 SGDLS and CDR2 YYNGEE come from the germline V gene. Trimming removed 4 bases from V and 4 bases from J; junction bases left unmatched: 7. The CDR3 covers 15 residues. The CDR3 DNA sequence: TGTGCCAGCAGCCCCGACAGGGGAAATTACAATGAGCAGTTCTTC. This codes for CASSPDRGNYNEQFF.

V and J are TRBV4-3 and TRBJ1-6, with D possibly matching TRBD1 (6 bases). Trimming removed 5 bases at V and 9 bases at J, with 11 bases between. Germline loops: CDR1 LGHNA, CDR2 YSLEER. The length of the CDR3 is 13 residues. CDR3 in DNA: TGCGCCAGCAGCGTGGGGGCTAGTTCACCCCTCCACTTT. Its protein is CASSVGASSPLHF.

The chain recombines TRBV18 with TRBJ2-1; 15 bases map to TRBD2. Germline CDR1 KGHSH, CDR2 LQKENI. With 3 bases clipped from V and 8 bases from J, the junction kept 11 bases outside the gene matches. This CDR3 spans 18 amino acids. The CDR3 bases are TGTGCCAGCTCACCTCCGGGACTAGCGGGAGGAAGGGTCGATGAGCAGTTCTTC. Protein: CASSPPGLAGGRVDEQFF.

The chain couples TRBV28 to TRBJ1-3; D gene unclear. The V gene lost 8 bases and the J gene lost 3 bases, with 8 bases spanning the gap. The germline CDR1 and CDR2 sequences are MDHEN and SYDVKM. The CDR3 is 12 residues long. The CDR3 region is CASFKNGNTIYF. The CDR3 DNA reads as TGTGCCAGCTTTAAAAATGGAAACACCATATATTTT.

V gene TRBV7-9 combines with J gene TRBJ2-3; TRBD2 might be the D (6 bases). From germline, CDR1 is SEHNR and CDR2 FQNEAQ (reference sequence). Trimming removed 5 bases from V and 5 bases from J, with 20 bases in between. The CDR3 runs to 16 residues. CDR3 region: CASSDVVAALKDTQYF. CDR3 DNA sequence: TGTGCCAGCAGCGACGTGGTAGCGGCCTTGAAAGATACGCAGTATTTT.

This rearrangement joins TRBV9 to TRBJ2-1; D call uncertain. Trimming stripped 1 base from V and 4 bases from J, with 18 bases between. The CDR3 covers 17 residues. Germline V gene lookup returns CDR1 SGDLS and CDR2 YYNGEE. The CDR3 DNA reads TGTGCCAGCAGCGTATGGGCAGCCCTTAGACCGTACAATGAGCAGTTCTTC. This encodes CASSVWAALRPYNEQFF.

The chain links TRBV18 to TRBJ2-7, with D tentatively TRBD1 (5 bases). This CDR3 contains 12 residues. Trimming stripped 4 bases from V and 3 bases from J, with 7 bases between. The germline gives CDR1 KGHSH, CDR2 LQKENI. The CDR3 DNA reads TGTGCCAGCTCACAGGGGATCTACGAGCAGTACTTC. This translates into CASSQGIYEQYF.

The table lists this clone with a few counts. The genes are TRBV30 and TRBJ2-7; D call uncertain. This CDR3 has 14 amino acids. CDR1 is GTSNPN and CDR2 is SVGIG in the germline V gene (reference sequence). V lost 3 bases, J lost 2 bases, and 14 bases lay in between. The CDR3 region is CAWRVRSLAYEQYF. DNA for the CDR3: TGTGCCTGGAGGGTCAGGTCATTGGCCTACGAGCAGTACTTC.

V usage is TRBV11-2 and J usage is TRBJ2-1, with TRBD2 identical over 7 bases. CDR1 is SGHAT and CDR2 is FQNNGV in the germline V gene. Trimming at V came to 5 bases and at J to 6 bases, leaving 7 bases not matched to a gene. CDR3 length: 14 amino acids. In DNA form, the CDR3 reads TGTGCCAGCAGCCCCTGGGAGGGCCTCAATGAGCAGTTCTTC. Its translation: CASSPWEGLNEQFF.

The gene calls are TRBV7-8 and TRBJ2-1, with TRBD2 matching 10 bases. The CDR3 extends over 15 amino acids. Unmatched junction bases numbered 7, after V lost 5 bases and J lost 6 bases. CDR1 is SGHVS, CDR2 FQNEAQ, per germline. This CDR3 is CASSQKLAGINEQFF. The CDR3 nucleotides are TGTGCCAGCAGCCAAAAACTAGCGGGGATCAATGAGCAGTTCTTC.